This TCR beta chain stems from a study of memory CD4+ T cells and cytomegalovirus serostatus. This CDR3 comprises 16 residues. Trimming removed 4 bases at V and 0 bases at J, with 12 bases between. Looked up from germline, CDR1 is SGHDN and CDR2 is FVKESK. Source study methods: After removing out-of-frame reads, 2.3 million or so distinct TCRbeta sequences remained. Assay: immunoSEQ multiplex PCR; the TCRdb copy retains only in-frame clones and omits some. The V and J calls and clone size come from that table; D and trimming were worked out from the DNA. The sample lists over 40,000 clones, 60% to 85% occurring once. Single viable CD3+CD4+CD8-CD45RO+ cells were sorted as the memory CD4+ T cells. Positive selection with CD4 microbeads enriched total CD4+ T cells.

Sequencing input: memory CD4+ T cells from blood. The J gene is TRBJ1-4, the V gene TRBV14, with D hard to call. The TCR was taken from an adult in good health and CMV-seronegative. CDR3 loop: CASSPRRFTTNEKLFF. The CDR3 nucleotides read TGTGCCAGCAGCCCAAGAAGGTTTACAACTAATGAAAAACTGTTTTTT.